This passage covers 7 T cell receptor beta chains from one sample sequenced in a study of blood T cell repertoires in COVID-19. Generated by immunoSEQ multiplex PCR, the TCRdb table keeps only in-frame clones and is missing some. The sample carries 150,000 to 200,000 clones, roughly three quarters recorded once. Sequencing input: peripheral blood. The receptors derive from a woman in her 50s with active or convalescent COVID-19.

The chain couples TRBV19 to TRBJ1-3, with 8 bases matching TRBD1. Germline CDR1 reads LNHDA; CDR2 reads SQIVND (reference sequence). J was trimmed by 6 bases and V by 2 bases; bases with no gene match: 9. The CDR3 has 16 residues. In DNA, the CDR3 is TGTGCCAGTAGTATATCCGGGACAGGCTCCCTAAACACCATATATTTT. Translated, it gives CASSISGTGSLNTIYF.

The chain has TRBV9 and TRBJ2-2; 7 nucleotides match TRBD2. With V trimmed by 4 bases and J by 3 bases, 6 bases remained unmatched. The CDR3 spans 15 residues. Germline V gene lookup returns CDR1 SGDLS and CDR2 YYNGEE. In DNA, the CDR3 is TGTGCCAGCAGCCCCTGGAGCGGGGACACCGGGGAGCTGTTTTTT. Translating gives CASSPWSGDTGELFF.

The chain couples TRBV7-3 to TRBJ2-1; TRBD2 matches at 7 bases. Germline V gene data show CDR1 as SGHTA and CDR2 as FQGTGA. V shed 1 base and J 2 bases; nucleotides not matched to a gene: 5. The CDR3 has 16 residues. CDR3 DNA sequence: TGTGCCAGCAGCTTAAGCGGGAGTGGGACCTACAATGAGCAGTTCTTC. Protein: CASSLSGSGTYNEQFF.

The V and J genes are TRBV10-3 and TRBJ1-2; TRBD1 matches 7 bases. Looked up from germline, CDR1 is ENHRY and CDR2 is SYGVKD. Germline trimming cut 0 bases from V and 7 bases from J; bases unmatched to any gene: 8. The CDR3 has 15 residues. This CDR3 reads CAISESPTGASGYTF. The CDR3 DNA is TGTGCCATCAGTGAGTCCCCAACAGGGGCGAGTGGCTACACCTTC.

The rearrangement links TRBV5-1 to TRBJ2-3; TRBD2 aligns across 8 bases. The CDR3 totals 15 residues. V lost 7 bases to trimming and J lost 4 bases; unmatched junction nucleotides: 11. Per the germline V gene, CDR1 is SGHRS and CDR2 is YFSETQ. The CDR3 is CASRVAGSPADTQYF. As DNA, the CDR3 is TGCGCCAGCCGAGTAGCGGGGTCCCCTGCAGATACGCAGTATTTT.

The gene calls are TRBV9 and TRBJ1-5, with D unresolved. The CDR3 runs 11 residues. Germline V gene lookup returns CDR1 SGDLS and CDR2 YYNGEE. Trimming removed 2 bases from V and 5 bases from J, with 2 bases in between. CDR3 loop: CASSVYQPQHF. CDR3 nucleotides: TGTGCCAGCAGCGTCTATCAGCCCCAGCATTTT.

The rearrangement uses TRBV5-6 and TRBJ2-2; D call uncertain. Germline values: CDR1 SGHDT, CDR2 YYEEEE. The CDR3 contains 15 residues. V was pared by 0 bases and J by 0 bases, with 6 bases between. The CDR3 loop is CASSLVSPNTGELFF. The CDR3 region has the DNA TGTGCCAGCAGCTTGGTTTCTCCGAACACCGGGGAGCTGTTTTTT.